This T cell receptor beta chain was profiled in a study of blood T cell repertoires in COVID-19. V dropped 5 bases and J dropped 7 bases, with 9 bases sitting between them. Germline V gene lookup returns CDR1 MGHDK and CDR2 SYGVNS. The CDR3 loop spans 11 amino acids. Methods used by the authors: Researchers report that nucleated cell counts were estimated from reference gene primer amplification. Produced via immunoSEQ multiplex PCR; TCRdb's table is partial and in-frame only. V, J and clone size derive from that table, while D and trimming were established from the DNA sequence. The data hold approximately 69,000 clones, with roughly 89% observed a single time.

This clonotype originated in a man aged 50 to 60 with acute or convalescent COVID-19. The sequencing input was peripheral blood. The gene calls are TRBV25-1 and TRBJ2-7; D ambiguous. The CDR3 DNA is TGTGCCAGCAGTCTTGGCAGGGAGCAGTACTTC. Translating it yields CASSLGREQYF.